The rows below give T cell receptor beta chains drawn from one sample of a study of T cells in Graves' hyperthyroidism and ophthalmopathy. MiXCR, applied by TCRdb to the multiplex PCR reads, yields one record per CDR3 protein. The sample records almost 250,000 distinct CDR3 sequences, around 25% being singletons. Sequencing used blood. The receptors stem from a woman aged 40 to 50 with Graves' ophthalmopathy. The CDR3 runs from the conserved cysteine through the conserved F or W. A D gene is named only where the DNA matches it firmly. Where a row states a size, it is once, few, many or the class of an expanded clone; other rows omit it.

V gene	D gene	clone size	J gene	CDR3 protein	CDR3 DNA
TRBV2	TRBD1	many	TRBJ2-6	CAKPPETGRNSGANVLTF	TGTGCCAAACCTCCCGAGACAGGGCGCAACTCTGGGGCCAACGTCCTGACTTTC
TRBV30	NA	many	TRBJ2-7	CAWSEPGTASSYEQYF	TGTGCCTGGAGCGAGCCCGGGACGGCGAGCTCCTACGAGCAGTACTTC
TRBV6-1	TRBD2	NA	TRBJ2-5	CASSRTSGRETQYF	TGTGCCAGCAGTCGGACTAGCGGGAGGGAGACCCAGTACTTC
TRBV25-1	TRBD2	many	TRBJ2-7	CASSSDREGTYEQYF	TGTGCCAGCAGTTCCGACCGGGAGGGGACCTACGAGCAGTACTTC
TRBV30	NA	many	TRBJ2-7	CAWTEVRAPYEQYF	TGTGCCTGGACCGAAGTCAGGGCCCCCTACGAGCAGTACTTC
TRBV12-3/TRBV12-4	NA	NA	TRBJ2-7	CASSPVPATEQYF	TGTGCCAGCAGTCCAGTTCCAGCTACCGAGCAGTACTTC
TRBV20-1	TRBD1	many	TRBJ2-7	CSARDRGQGRSYEQYF	TGCAGTGCTAGAGATCGGGGACAGGGGCGCTCCTACGAGCAGTACTTC
TRBV7-2	NA	many	TRBJ2-2	CASSDQSTNTGELFF	TGTGCCAGCAGCGACCAGAGTACGAACACCGGGGAGCTGTTTTTT
TRBV5-1	NA	many	TRBJ2-7	CATTTDSLRDEQYF	TGCGCCACGACGACGGACAGCCTCAGGGACGAGCAGTACTTC
TRBV20-1	TRBD1	many	TRBJ1-5	CSAGQEGGQPQHF	TGCAGTGCTGGACAGGAGGGCGGGCAGCCCCAGCATTTT
TRBV24-1	NA	few	TRBJ2-5	CATSDWGGTQYF	TGTGCCACCAGTGATTGGGGTGGGACCCAGTACTTC
TRBV12-3/TRBV12-4	TRBD1	many	TRBJ1-1	CASERGPNTEAFF	TGTGCCAGTGAGAGGGGGCCGAACACTGAAGCTTTCTTT